Following are 31 T cell receptor beta chains from one sample sequenced in a study of blood T cell repertoires in COVID-19. Libraries were prepared by immunoSEQ multiplex PCR; TCRdb keeps only in-frame clonotypes and omits some of them. The table includes some 140,000 clones, 81% detected once. Sequenced: peripheral blood. Source of these receptors: a woman aged 55-69 years with active or convalescent COVID-19.

About this clone: One end of the junction varies from germline; a read error may be responsible. This chain uses TRBV7-7 with TRBJ2-5; 11 bases match TRBD1. CDR1 and CDR2 from the germline V gene are SSHAT and FNYEAQ (reference sequence). This CDR3 has 17 residues. CDR3 in DNA: TGTGCTAGCAGCTTGGGCCTGGGACAGGGGGGCCAAGAGACCCAGTACTTC. Translated, it gives CASSLGLGQGGQETQYF.

The CDR3 loop reads CASSYGRGLTPMNTEAFF. In DNA, the CDR3 is TGTGCCAGCAGCTATGGAAGGGGGCTAACCCCCATGAACACTGAAGCTTTCTTT. The chain joins TRBV5-5 to TRBJ1-1, with 7 bases aligning to TRBD1. The CDR3 length is 18 residues. Losses at the gene ends were 3 bases for V and 0 bases for J; bases not matched to a gene: 14. The germline V gene has CDR1 SGHKS and CDR2 YYEKEE (reference sequence).

V and J are TRBV24-1 and TRBJ2-3, with TRBD1 identical over 11 bases. The CDR3 has 17 amino acids. The junction had 5 bases not matched to a gene; V was cut back by 2 bases and J by 2 bases. Germline lookup yields CDR1 KGHDR and CDR2 SFDVKD. The CDR3: CATSDWTGGEFTDTQYF. In DNA, the CDR3 is TGTGCCACCAGTGATTGGACAGGGGGCGAATTCACAGATACGCAGTATTTT.

The chain is built from TRBV6-5 and TRBJ2-5; 10 bases match TRBD2. The junction had 3 bases not matched to a gene; V was cut back by 6 bases and J by 2 bases. This CDR3 contains 14 residues. The germline CDR1 and CDR2 sequences are MNHEY and SVGAGI. As DNA, the CDR3 is TGTGCCAGCAGACCAGCGGGGGGGCAAGAGACCCAGTACTTC. Encoded protein: CASRPAGGQETQYF.

This clone has a handful of counts. The CDR3 loop reads CASSIAGGGYNEQFF. CDR3 DNA sequence: TGTGCCAGTAGTATAGCGGGAGGGGGGTACAATGAGCAGTTCTTC. The V call is TRBV19, the J call TRBJ2-1; 8 bases map to TRBD2. Germline V lookup: CDR1 LNHDA, CDR2 SQIVND (reference sequence). Trimming at V came to 1 base and at J to 4 bases, leaving 3 bases not matched to a gene. The CDR3 sequence is 15 residues long.

The V gene is TRBV19, the J gene TRBJ2-7; TRBD2 matches 10 bases. V lost 5 bases, J lost 7 bases, and 8 bases stayed unmatched. The CDR3 spans 14 residues. Germline loops: CDR1 LNHDA, CDR2 SQIVND (reference sequence). CDR3 sequence (DNA): TGTGCCAGTAGTCCTGCTAGCGGGAGTGGTGAGCAGTACTTC. Translating it yields CASSPASGSGEQYF.

This clone was picked up one time. V gene TRBV7-9 combines with J gene TRBJ2-5; no clear D gene. The germline V and J ends were trimmed by 1 base and 5 bases, with 14 bases remaining between them. Germline CDR1 and CDR2: SEHNR and FQNEAQ (reference sequence). CDR3 size: 15 residues. The CDR3 DNA reads as TGTGCCAGCAGCTTAGTTTTGGCCAGATGGGAGACCCAGTACTTC. It encodes CASSLVLARWETQYF.

The CDR3, as DNA: TGTGCCAGCAGCTTAGGGACAGGGACTTGGGAGACCCAGTACTTC. Translation gives CASSLGTGTWETQYF. J is TRBJ2-5 and V is TRBV7-2, with 8 nucleotides matching TRBD1. This CDR3 spans 15 amino acids. Unmatched junction bases numbered 6, after V lost 1 base and J lost 5 bases. Germline V gene lookup returns CDR1 SGHTA and CDR2 FQGNSA.

The CDR3 loop reads CASSPAGRNTEAFF. CDR3 in DNA: TGTGCCAGCAGCCCGGCGGGGAGGAACACTGAAGCTTTCTTT. The chain combines TRBV6-2 or TRBV6-3 with TRBJ1-1; D unclear. Per germline, CDR1 MNHEY and CDR2 SVGEGT. V lost 6 bases to trimming and J lost 1 base, with 12 bases between them. This CDR3 has 14 amino acids.

V is TRBV23-1 and J is TRBJ1-3; D is uncertain. TRBV23-1 is an open reading frame, and its role is uncertain. This CDR3 has 16 residues. V was shortened by 0 bases and J by 0 bases, with 9 bases between the two germline ends. This CDR3 reads CASSQSYPGSGNTIYF. CDR3 bases: TGCGCCAGCAGTCAATCCTACCCAGGCTCTGGAAACACCATATATTTT.

A few counts support this clone. The chain recombines TRBV28 with TRBJ2-7; D gene unclear. Trimming pared 6 bases from V and 10 bases from J, leaving 19 bases between. The CDR3 has 13 amino acids. Germline V gene sequence: CDR1 MDHEN, CDR2 SYDVKM. The CDR3 sequence is CASSELDGSFQYF. The DNA of the CDR3 is TGTGCCAGCAGCGAGCTAGATGGGTCTTTTCAGTACTTC. Full variable domain (rest looked up from reference TRBV28 and TRBJ2-7): DVKVTQSSRYLVKRTGEKVFLECVQDMDHENMFWYRQDPGLGLRLIYFSYDVKMKEKGDIPEGYSVSREKKERFSLILESASTNQTSMYLCASSELDGSFQYFGPGTRLTVT.

This clone was counted a few times. This CDR3 reads CASRHSYEQYF. CDR3 DNA sequence: TGTGCCAGCAGACACTCCTACGAGCAGTACTTC. This chain connects TRBV27 to TRBJ2-7; D not certain. Looked up from germline, CDR1 is MNHEY and CDR2 is SMNVEV (reference sequence). The CDR3 totals 11 residues. Trimming shortened V by 6 bases and J by 0 bases, and 3 bases separated the two germline ends.

This chain links TRBV19 with TRBJ1-2, with D tentatively TRBD1 (5 bases). V dropped 8 bases and J dropped 4 bases, with 14 bases sitting between them. Germline CDR1 and CDR2: LNHDA and SQIVND (reference sequence). The CDR3 contains 13 residues. The CDR3 region is CASGPTASYGYTF. The DNA for the CDR3 is TGTGCCAGTGGACCGACAGCGTCCTATGGCTACACCTTC. Using reference TRBV19 and TRBJ1-2 for the parts outside the CDR3, the full variable domain is DGGITQSPKYLFRKEGQNVTLSCEQNLNHDAMYWYRQDPGQGLRLIYYSQIVNDFQKGDIAEGYSVSREKKESFPLTVTSAQKNPTAFYLCASGPTASYGYTFGSGTRLTVV.

Only one count was recorded for this clone. The chain combines TRBV11-3 with TRBJ2-3, with 7 bases lining up with TRBD2. Germline CDR1 SGHNT, CDR2 YENEEA. V gave up 4 bases and J gave up 2 bases; unmatched junction bases: 9. CDR3 length: 16 amino acids. The CDR3: CASSSQSGGPTDTQYF. The CDR3 bases are TGTGCCAGCAGCTCGCAGTCGGGAGGACCCACAGATACGCAGTATTTT.

The chain couples TRBV10-3 to TRBJ2-1; TRBD1 aligns across 10 bases. The CDR3 consists of 13 residues. Looked up from germline, CDR1 is ENHRY and CDR2 is SYGVKD. The ends lost 10 bases at V and 4 bases at J; junction bases unmatched: 4. CDR3 coding DNA: TGTGCCACTTGGACAGGGGGTTACAATGAGCAGTTCTTC. Translated, it gives CATWTGGYNEQFF.

The chain uses TRBV5-4 and TRBJ1-1, with D possibly TRBD1 on 5 matching bases. The CDR3 extends over 14 amino acids. CDR1 and CDR2 from the germline V gene are SGHNT and YYREEE (reference sequence). V gave up 7 bases and J gave up 6 bases, with 19 bases separating them. CDR3 sequence reads: CASVNQGERAEAFF. CDR3 nucleotide sequence: TGTGCCAGCGTGAACCAAGGGGAGCGGGCTGAAGCTTTCTTT.

This sequence joins TRBV6-1 and TRBJ1-3; D remains unclear. V lost 4 bases, J lost 0 bases, and 13 bases lay in between. This CDR3 has 16 amino acids. The germline gives CDR1 MNHNS, CDR2 SASEGT. This CDR3 reads CASSGEKEFSGNTIYF. The CDR3 DNA follows: TGTGCCAGCAGTGGAGAGAAAGAGTTCTCTGGAAACACCATATATTTT.

This rearrangement joins TRBV9 to TRBJ1-1, with D hard to call. V dropped 0 bases and J dropped 10 bases, with 13 bases sitting between them. Per the germline V gene, CDR1 is SGDLS and CDR2 is YYNGEE. This CDR3 region has 13 residues. The CDR3 DNA follows: TGTGCCAGCAGCGTAGATCACGGTGGAGGAGCTTTCTTT. This encodes CASSVDHGGGAFF.

The chain recombines TRBV2 with TRBJ2-5, with D perhaps TRBD1 (5 bases). The length of the CDR3 is 15 residues. Trimming stripped 6 bases from V and 7 bases from J, with 21 bases between. The germline V gene encodes CDR1 SNHLY and CDR2 FYNNEI. CDR3 protein: CASSSETVRRGTQYF. For the CDR3, the DNA is TGTGCCAGCAGCTCCGAGACTGTTCGTAGGGGGACCCAGTACTTC.

This rearrangement joins TRBV9 to TRBJ1-1; no firm D call. Trimming removed 4 bases from V and 1 base from J, with 8 bases in between. This CDR3 is 13 amino acids long. Germline assignment: CDR1 SGDLS and CDR2 YYNGEE. CDR3 amino acids: CASSTTANTEAFF. The CDR3, as DNA: TGTGCCAGCAGCACAACAGCGAACACTGAAGCTTTCTTT.

J is TRBJ2-1 and V is TRBV7-3, with 9 bases identical to TRBD2. The germline CDR1 and CDR2 sequences are SGHTA and FQGTGA. The junction had 9 bases not matched to a gene; V was cut back by 2 bases and J by 7 bases. The CDR3 is made up of 16 amino acids. CDR3 protein: CASSLGSSGMRNEQFF. In DNA form, the CDR3 reads TGTGCCAGCAGCTTAGGGTCTAGCGGGATGAGGAATGAGCAGTTCTTC.

This clone was observed a few times. The chain employs TRBV6-1 and TRBJ2-1, with D possibly matching TRBD1 (7 bases). There are 14 residues in the CDR3. Per the germline V gene, CDR1 is MNHNS and CDR2 is SASEGT. V lost 3 bases to trimming and J lost 8 bases, with 14 bases between them. The CDR3 region is CASSDSSGGYEQFF. Here the CDR3 DNA reads TGTGCCAGCAGTGATTCCTCAGGGGGGTATGAGCAGTTCTTC.

Remarks on this clone: The junction differs from germline at one of its ends, possibly a read error. The chain has TRBV7-7 and TRBJ2-2; 8 bases align to TRBD2. The CDR3 has 18 amino acids. In germline, CDR1 is SSHAT, CDR2 FNYEAQ (reference sequence). The chain's CDR3 is CASSLGREGLQSSGELFF. CDR3 DNA: TGTGCTAGCAGCTTAGGCCGGGAGGGCCTTCAGTCTTCTGGGGAGCTGTTTTTT.

The chain links TRBV11-3 to TRBJ2-1, with TRBD2 matching over 7 bases. V dropped 3 bases and J dropped 5; count of bases not matched to a gene: 4. Germline lookup yields CDR1 SGHNT and CDR2 YENEEA. The CDR3 totals 14 residues. The CDR3 here is CASSFSGNNNEQFF. CDR3 DNA: TGTGCCAGCAGCTTCAGCGGGAACAACAATGAGCAGTTCTTC.

This sequence joins TRBV2 and TRBJ2-2; TRBD1 aligns across 8 bases. Germline V CDR1 and CDR2: SNHLY, FYNNEI. The CDR3 is 15 amino acids. The trim removed 6 bases at V and 0 bases at J, leaving 3 bases unmatched. The CDR3 DNA reads as TGTGCCAGCAGGCCGGGACAGGCGAACACCGGGGAGCTGTTTTTT. It is translated as CASRPGQANTGELFF. The variable domain in full, completed from reference TRBV2 and TRBJ2-2, reads EPEVTQTPSHQVTQMGQEVILRCVPISNHLYFYWYRQILGQKVEFLVSFYNNEISEKSEIFDDQFSVERPDGSNFTLKIRSTKLEDSAMYFCASRPGQANTGELFFGEGSRLTVL.

V usage is TRBV9 and J usage is TRBJ2-7; the D gene is possibly TRBD2 (6 bases). Trimming shortened V by 0 bases and J by 4 bases, and 11 bases separated the two germline ends. CDR1 SGDLS and CDR2 YYNGEE come from the germline V gene. This CDR3 is built from 14 residues. The CDR3 nucleotides are TGTGCCAGCAGCGTAGGTGGGGGGAGGTACGAGCAGTACTTC. Protein: CASSVGGGRYEQYF.

The rearrangement links TRBV13 to TRBJ1-3; 8 bases map to TRBD1. The V segment lost 5 bases and the J segment 3 bases; nucleotides outside the gene matches: 6. CDR1 is PRHDT, CDR2 FYEKMQ, per germline (reference sequence). This CDR3 has 15 residues. The CDR3 protein is CASSPGQGFGNTIYF. The DNA of the CDR3 is TGTGCCAGCAGCCCAGGACAGGGCTTTGGAAACACCATATATTTT.

The chain links TRBV27 to TRBJ2-2, with TRBD1 as a possible D gene (5 bases). V was cut by 10 bases and J by 5 bases, with 20 bases left in between. The length of the CDR3 is 15 residues. The germline V gene encodes CDR1 MNHEY and CDR2 SMNVEV (reference sequence). CDR3 coding DNA: TGTGCCAACCCGTCGAGGACAATTTTGACCGGGGAGCTGTTTTTT. Translated: CANPSRTILTGELFF.

This clone appeared a few times. This chain uses TRBV2 with TRBJ2-3; 14 bases fit TRBD2. The junction had 9 bases not matched to a gene; V was cut back by 6 bases and J by 4 bases. The CDR3 is made up of 17 amino acids. From germline, CDR1 is SNHLY and CDR2 FYNNEI. CDR3 nucleotides: TGTGCCAGCAGGGCCCGACTAGCGGGGGGGCCCTCAGATACGCAGTATTTT. This gives the protein CASRARLAGGPSDTQYF.

This clone appeared once. The V and J genes are TRBV19 and TRBJ1-4; the D is unclear. CDR3 size: 14 residues. Germline values: CDR1 LNHDA, CDR2 SQIVND (reference sequence). V lost 1 base, J lost 8 bases, and 11 bases lay in between. The CDR3 DNA follows: TGTGCCAGTAGTATAGCGGTGACGGGGGAAAAACTGTTTTTT. Translated: CASSIAVTGEKLFF.

The V call is TRBV7-2, the J call TRBJ1-1; D remains ambiguous. CDR3 length equals 16 residues. The V gene lost 7 bases and the J gene lost 8 bases, with 26 bases spanning the gap. CDR1 and CDR2 (germline): SGHTA, FQGNSA. DNA of the CDR3: TGTGCCAGCAACCCGAGGGCCGTCCCTAGCGGGTTCGAAGCTTTCTTT. Translation: CASNPRAVPSGFEAFF.